The source of this T cell receptor beta chain is a study of shared clonotypes between healthy human individuals. Concerning this clone itself: Antigen specificity is unknown.

Germline V lookup: CDR1 LNHDA, CDR2 SQIVND (reference sequence). The V and J ends lost 3 bases and 3 bases respectively, with 12 bases between them. This CDR3 comprises 14 residues. The donors, healthy adults who were HIV-negative, had experienced no recent acute infections or vaccinations. Study-level findings and limits: The four-donor shared clonotypes exceeded non-shared clonotypes in generation probability, with non-shared ones scoring lower. Estimated richness was generally greater in naive than memory subsets.

Some 30,000 T cell genomes, or roughly 200 ng DNA, went into the sorted-subset replicate PCRs. Produced via immunoSEQ multiplex PCR; TCRdb's table is partial and in-frame only. The sample contains 2 million to 2.5 million clones, 85% to 95% of which appear only once. The V gene is TRBV19, the J gene TRBJ2-7; D is ambiguous. Sample: naive CD4+ T cells from PBMCs. Sample subset: CD45RA+ positively selected. The receptor comes from a man aged 18 to 35 in good health. Some clones in this sample may be carry-over from other donors' samples. The CDR3 region is CASSIKVDGYEQYF. CDR3 DNA sequence: TGTGCCAGTAGTATCAAGGTTGACGGCTACGAGCAGTACTTC. The full variable domain, rest sourced from reference TRBV19 and TRBJ2-7, is DGGITQSPKYLFRKEGQNVTLSCEQNLNHDAMYWYRQDPGQGLRLIYYSQIVNDFQKGDIAEGYSVSREKKESFPLTVTSAQKNPTAFYLCASSIKVDGYEQYFGPGTRLTVT.